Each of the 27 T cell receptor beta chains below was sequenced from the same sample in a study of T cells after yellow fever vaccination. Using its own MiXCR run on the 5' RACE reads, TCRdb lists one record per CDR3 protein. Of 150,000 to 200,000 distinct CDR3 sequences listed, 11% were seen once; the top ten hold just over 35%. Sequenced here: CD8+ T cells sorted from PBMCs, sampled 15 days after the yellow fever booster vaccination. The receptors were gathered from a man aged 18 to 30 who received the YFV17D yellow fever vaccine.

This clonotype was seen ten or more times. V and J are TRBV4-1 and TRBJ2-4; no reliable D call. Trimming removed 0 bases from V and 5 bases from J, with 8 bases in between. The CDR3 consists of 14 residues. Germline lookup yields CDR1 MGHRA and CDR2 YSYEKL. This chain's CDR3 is CASSQEGLENIQYF. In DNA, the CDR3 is TGCGCCAGCAGCCAAGAAGGGCTCGAAAACATTCAGTACTTC.

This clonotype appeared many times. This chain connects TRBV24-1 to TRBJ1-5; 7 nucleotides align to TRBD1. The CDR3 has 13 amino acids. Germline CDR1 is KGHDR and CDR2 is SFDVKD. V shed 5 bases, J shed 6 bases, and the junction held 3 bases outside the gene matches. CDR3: CATSARGRQPQHF. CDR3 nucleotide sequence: TGTGCCACCAGTGCAAGGGGGCGTCAGCCCCAGCATTTT.

The CDR3 coding sequence is TGCGCCAGCAGTGAGTCGGGGGCCCTTCTTCCCTACGAGCAGTACTTC. As protein: CASSESGALLPYEQYF. The chain links TRBV10-2 to TRBJ2-7; D may be TRBD1 (6 bases). CDR3 size: 16 residues. V gave up 0 bases and J gave up 2 bases, with 14 bases separating them. In germline, CDR1 is WSHSY, CDR2 SAAADI.

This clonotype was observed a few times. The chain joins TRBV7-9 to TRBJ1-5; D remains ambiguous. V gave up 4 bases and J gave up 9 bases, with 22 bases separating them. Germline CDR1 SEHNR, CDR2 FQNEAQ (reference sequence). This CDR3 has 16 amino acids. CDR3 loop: CASSSLRTSFPSPQHF. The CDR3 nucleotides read TGTGCCAGCAGCTCCTTACGGACCTCTTTCCCATCGCCCCAGCATTTT. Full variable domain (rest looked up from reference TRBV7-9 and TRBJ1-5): DTGVSQNPRHKITKRGQNVTFRCDPISEHNRLYWYRQTLGQGPEFLTYFQNEAQLEKSRLLSDRFSAERPKGSFSTLEIQRTEQGDSAMYLCASSSLRTSFPSPQHFGDGTRLSIL.

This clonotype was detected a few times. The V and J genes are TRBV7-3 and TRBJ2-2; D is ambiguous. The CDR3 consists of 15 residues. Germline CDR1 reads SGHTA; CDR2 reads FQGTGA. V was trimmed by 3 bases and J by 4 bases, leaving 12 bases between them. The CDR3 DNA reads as TGTGCCAGCAGCTTCAACGGAGTAGGCACCGGGGAGCTGTTTTTT. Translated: CASSFNGVGTGELFF.

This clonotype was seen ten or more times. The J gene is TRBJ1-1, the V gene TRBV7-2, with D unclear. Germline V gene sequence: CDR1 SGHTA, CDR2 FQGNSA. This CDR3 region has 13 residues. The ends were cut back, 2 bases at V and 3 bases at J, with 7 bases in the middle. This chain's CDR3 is CASSLLGYTEAFF. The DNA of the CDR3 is TGTGCCAGCAGCTTACTAGGGTACACTGAAGCTTTCTTT.

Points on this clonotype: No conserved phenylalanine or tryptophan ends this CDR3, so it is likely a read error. CDR3 DNA sequence: TGTGCCAGTATGTGGGGAGAGACCCAGTACTTG. The encoded protein is CASMWGETQYL. This rearrangement joins TRBV6-5 to TRBJ2-5; D is unresolved. Germline V CDR1 and CDR2: MNHEY, SVGAGI. V gave up 9 bases and J gave up 4 bases, with 9 bases separating them. This CDR3 has 11 residues.

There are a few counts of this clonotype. CDR3 DNA sequence: TGTGCCAGCAGTTATGGGACTAGTGCTGATACGCAGTATTTT. Translating gives CASSYGTSADTQYF. The chain uses TRBV6-5 and TRBJ2-3; TRBD2 matches at 8 bases. V gave up 3 bases and J gave up 6 bases; unmatched junction bases: 5. CDR3 length: 14 amino acids. Looked up from germline, CDR1 is MNHEY and CDR2 is SVGAGI.

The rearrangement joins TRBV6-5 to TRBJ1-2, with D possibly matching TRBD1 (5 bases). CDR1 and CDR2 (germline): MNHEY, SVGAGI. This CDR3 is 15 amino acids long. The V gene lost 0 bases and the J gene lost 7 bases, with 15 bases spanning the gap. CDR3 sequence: CASSYSTGRLFGYTF. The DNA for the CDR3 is TGTGCCAGCAGTTACTCCACAGGAAGACTATTTGGCTACACCTTC.

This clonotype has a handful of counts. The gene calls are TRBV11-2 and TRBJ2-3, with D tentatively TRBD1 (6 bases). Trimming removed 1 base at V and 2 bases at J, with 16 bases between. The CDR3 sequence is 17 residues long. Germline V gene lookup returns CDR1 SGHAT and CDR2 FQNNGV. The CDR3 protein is CASSLALGAIFTDTQYF. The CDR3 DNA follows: TGTGCCAGCAGCTTAGCTCTGGGGGCAATCTTCACAGATACGCAGTATTTT.

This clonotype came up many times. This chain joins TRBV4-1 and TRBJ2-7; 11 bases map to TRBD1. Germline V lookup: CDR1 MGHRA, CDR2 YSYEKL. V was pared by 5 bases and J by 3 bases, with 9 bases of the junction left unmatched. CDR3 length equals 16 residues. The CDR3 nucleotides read TGCGCCAGCAGCTTCCGAGGGACAGGGGGTAACTACGAGCAGTACTTC. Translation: CASSFRGTGGNYEQYF.

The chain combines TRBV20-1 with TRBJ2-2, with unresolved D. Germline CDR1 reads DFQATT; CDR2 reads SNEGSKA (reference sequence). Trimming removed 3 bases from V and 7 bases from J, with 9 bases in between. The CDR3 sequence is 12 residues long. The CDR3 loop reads CSASQPLGELFF. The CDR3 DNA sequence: TGCAGTGCTAGTCAACCGCTCGGGGAGCTGTTTTTT.

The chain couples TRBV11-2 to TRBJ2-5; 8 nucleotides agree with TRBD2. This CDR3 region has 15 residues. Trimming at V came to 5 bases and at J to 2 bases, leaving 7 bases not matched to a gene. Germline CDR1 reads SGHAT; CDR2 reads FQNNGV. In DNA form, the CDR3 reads TGTGCCAGCAGCGCTACGACGGGGGGGCAAGAGACCCAGTACTTC. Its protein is CASSATTGGQETQYF. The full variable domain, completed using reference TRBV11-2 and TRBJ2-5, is EAGVAQSPRYKIIEKRQSVAFWCNPISGHATLYWYQQILGQGPKLLIQFQNNGVVDDSQLPKDRFSAERLKGVDSTLKIQPAKLEDSAVYLCASSATTGGQETQYFGPGTRLLVL.

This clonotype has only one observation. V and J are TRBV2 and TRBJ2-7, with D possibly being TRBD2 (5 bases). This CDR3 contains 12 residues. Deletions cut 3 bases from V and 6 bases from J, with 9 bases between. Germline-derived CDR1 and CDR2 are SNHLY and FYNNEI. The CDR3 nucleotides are TGTGCCAGCAGTGATCGGGGTCTCGAGCAGTACTTC. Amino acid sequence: CASSDRGLEQYF.

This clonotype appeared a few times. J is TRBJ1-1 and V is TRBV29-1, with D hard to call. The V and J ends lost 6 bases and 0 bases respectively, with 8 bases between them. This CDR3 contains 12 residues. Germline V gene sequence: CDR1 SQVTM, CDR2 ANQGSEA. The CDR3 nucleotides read TGCAGCGTGACGACCATGAACACTGAAGCTTTCTTT. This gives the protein CSVTTMNTEAFF.

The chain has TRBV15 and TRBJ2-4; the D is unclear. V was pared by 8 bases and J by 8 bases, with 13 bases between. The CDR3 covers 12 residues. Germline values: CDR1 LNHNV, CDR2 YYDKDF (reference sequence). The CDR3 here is CATGLARDIQYF. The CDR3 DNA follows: TGTGCCACCGGCCTGGCCAGAGACATTCAGTACTTC.

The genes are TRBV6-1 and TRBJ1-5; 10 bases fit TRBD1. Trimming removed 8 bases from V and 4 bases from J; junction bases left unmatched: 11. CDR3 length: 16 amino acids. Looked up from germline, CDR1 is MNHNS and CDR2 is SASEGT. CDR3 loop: CASLGPGTGVNQPQHF. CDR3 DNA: TGTGCCAGCTTGGGGCCCGGGACAGGGGTAAATCAGCCCCAGCATTTT.

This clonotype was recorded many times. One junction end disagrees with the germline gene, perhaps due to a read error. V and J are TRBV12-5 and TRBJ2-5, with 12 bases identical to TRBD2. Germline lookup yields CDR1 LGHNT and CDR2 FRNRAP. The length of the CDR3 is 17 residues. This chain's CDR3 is CASGQLAGGINEESQYF. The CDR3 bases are TGTGCTAGTGGTCAACTAGCGGGGGGAATAAATGAAGAGAGCCAGTACTTC.

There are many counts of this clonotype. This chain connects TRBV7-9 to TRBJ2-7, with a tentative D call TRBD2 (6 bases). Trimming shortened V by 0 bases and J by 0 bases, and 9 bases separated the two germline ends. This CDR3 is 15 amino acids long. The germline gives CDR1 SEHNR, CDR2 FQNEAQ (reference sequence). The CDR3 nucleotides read TGTGCCAGCAGCTTAGCCGGGACTCACTCCTACGAGCAGTACTTC. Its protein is CASSLAGTHSYEQYF.

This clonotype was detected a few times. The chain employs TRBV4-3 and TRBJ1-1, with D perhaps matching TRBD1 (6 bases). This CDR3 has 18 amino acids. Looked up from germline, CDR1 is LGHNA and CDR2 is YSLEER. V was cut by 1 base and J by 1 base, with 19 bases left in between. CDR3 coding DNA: TGCGCCAGCAGCCAAGTTGGGAGGGGGTTCCGCGGGAACACTGAAGCTTTCTTT. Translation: CASSQVGRGFRGNTEAFF.

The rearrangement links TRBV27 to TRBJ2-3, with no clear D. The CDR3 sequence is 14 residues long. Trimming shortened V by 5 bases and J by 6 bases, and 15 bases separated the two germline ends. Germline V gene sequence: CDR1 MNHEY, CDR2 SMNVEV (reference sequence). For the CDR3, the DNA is TGTGCCAGCAGTCTTCAGCTCCTGGGGGATACGCAGTATTTT. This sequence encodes CASSLQLLGDTQYF.

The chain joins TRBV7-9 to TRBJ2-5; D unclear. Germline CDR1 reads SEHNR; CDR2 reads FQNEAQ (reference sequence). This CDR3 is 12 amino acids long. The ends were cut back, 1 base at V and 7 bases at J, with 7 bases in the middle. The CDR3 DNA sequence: TGTGCCAGCAGCTTAGACGGCGCGACCCAGTACTTC. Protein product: CASSLDGATQYF. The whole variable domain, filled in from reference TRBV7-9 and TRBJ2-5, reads DTGVSQNPRHKITKRGQNVTFRCDPISEHNRLYWYRQTLGQGPEFLTYFQNEAQLEKSRLLSDRFSAERPKGSFSTLEIQRTEQGDSAMYLCASSLDGATQYFGPGTRLLVL.

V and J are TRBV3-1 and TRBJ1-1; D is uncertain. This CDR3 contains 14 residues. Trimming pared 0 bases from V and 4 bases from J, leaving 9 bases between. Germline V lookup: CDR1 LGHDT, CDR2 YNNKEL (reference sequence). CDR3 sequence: CASSQEGPLTEAFF. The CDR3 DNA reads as TGTGCCAGCAGCCAAGAGGGCCCTCTCACTGAAGCTTTCTTT. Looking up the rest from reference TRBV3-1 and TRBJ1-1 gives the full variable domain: DTAVSQTPKYLVTQMGNDKSIKCEQNLGHDTMYWYKQDSKKFLKIMFSYNNKELIINETVPNRFSPKSPDKAHLNLHINSLELGDSAVYFCASSQEGPLTEAFFGQGTRLTVV.

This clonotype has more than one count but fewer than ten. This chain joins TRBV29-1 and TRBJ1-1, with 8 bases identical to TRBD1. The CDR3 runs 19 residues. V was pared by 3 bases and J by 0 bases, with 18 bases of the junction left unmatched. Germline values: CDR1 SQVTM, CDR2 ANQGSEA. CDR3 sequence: CSVDPARGQVHLMNTEAFF. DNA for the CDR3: TGCAGCGTTGACCCAGCCCGGGGACAGGTCCACCTAATGAACACTGAAGCTTTCTTT. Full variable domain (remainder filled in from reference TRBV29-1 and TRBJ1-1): SAVISQKPSRDICQRGTSLTIQCQVDSQVTMMFWYRQQPGQSLTLIATANQGSEATYESGFVIDKFPISRPNLTFSTLTVSNMSPEDSSIYLCSVDPARGQVHLMNTEAFFGQGTRLTVV.

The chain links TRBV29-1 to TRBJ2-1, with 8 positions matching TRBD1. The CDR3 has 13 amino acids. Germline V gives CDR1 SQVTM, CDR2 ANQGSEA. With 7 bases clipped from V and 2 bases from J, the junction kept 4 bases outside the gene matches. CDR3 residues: CSGTGPTYNEQFF. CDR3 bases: TGCAGCGGGACAGGGCCCACCTACAATGAGCAGTTCTTC.

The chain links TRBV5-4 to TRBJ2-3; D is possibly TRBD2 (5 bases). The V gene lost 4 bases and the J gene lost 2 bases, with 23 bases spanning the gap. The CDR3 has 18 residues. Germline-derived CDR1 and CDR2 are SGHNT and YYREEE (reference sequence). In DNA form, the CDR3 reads TGTGCCAGCAGCCCCGCCGTGGGTAGCGTGGAATCCACAGATACGCAGTATTTT. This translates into CASSPAVGSVESTDTQYF.

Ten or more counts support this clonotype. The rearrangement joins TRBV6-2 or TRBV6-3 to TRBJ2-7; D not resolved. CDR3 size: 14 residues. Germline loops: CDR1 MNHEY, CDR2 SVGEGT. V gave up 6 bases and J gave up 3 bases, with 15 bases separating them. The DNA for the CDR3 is TGTGCCAGCAGACCCCGGTCACCCCGCTACGAGCAGTACTTC. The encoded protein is CASRPRSPRYEQYF.